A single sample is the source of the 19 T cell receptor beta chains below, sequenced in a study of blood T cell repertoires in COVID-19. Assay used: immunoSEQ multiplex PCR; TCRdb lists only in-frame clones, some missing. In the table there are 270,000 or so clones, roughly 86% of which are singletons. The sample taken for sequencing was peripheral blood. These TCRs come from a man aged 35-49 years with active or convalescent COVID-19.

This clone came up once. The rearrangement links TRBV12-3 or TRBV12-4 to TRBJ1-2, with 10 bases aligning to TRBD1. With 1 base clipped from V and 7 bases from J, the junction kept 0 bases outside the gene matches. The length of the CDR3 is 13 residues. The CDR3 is CASSLGDRGGYTF. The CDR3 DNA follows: TGTGCCAGCAGTTTAGGGGACAGGGGTGGCTACACCTTC.

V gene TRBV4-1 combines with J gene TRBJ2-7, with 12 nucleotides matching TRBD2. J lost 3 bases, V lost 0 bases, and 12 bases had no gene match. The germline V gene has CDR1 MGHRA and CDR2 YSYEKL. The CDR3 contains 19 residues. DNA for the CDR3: TGCGCCAGCAGCCAAGATCCTAGCGGGGGGGCCACGTCATACTACGAGCAGTACTTC. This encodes CASSQDPSGGATSYYEQYF.

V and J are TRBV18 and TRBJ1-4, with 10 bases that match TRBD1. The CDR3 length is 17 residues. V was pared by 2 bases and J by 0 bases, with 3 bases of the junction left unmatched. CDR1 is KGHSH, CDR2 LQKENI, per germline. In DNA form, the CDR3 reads TGTGCCAGCTCACCATCGGGACAGGGGACAACTAATGAAAAACTGTTTTTT. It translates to CASSPSGQGTTNEKLFF.

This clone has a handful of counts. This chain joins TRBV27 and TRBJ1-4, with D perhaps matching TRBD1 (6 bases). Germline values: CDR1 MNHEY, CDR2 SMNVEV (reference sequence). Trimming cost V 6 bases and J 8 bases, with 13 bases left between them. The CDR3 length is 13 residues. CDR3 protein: CASRDRPREKLFF. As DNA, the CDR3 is TGTGCCAGCAGAGACAGGCCGCGGGAAAAACTGTTTTTT.

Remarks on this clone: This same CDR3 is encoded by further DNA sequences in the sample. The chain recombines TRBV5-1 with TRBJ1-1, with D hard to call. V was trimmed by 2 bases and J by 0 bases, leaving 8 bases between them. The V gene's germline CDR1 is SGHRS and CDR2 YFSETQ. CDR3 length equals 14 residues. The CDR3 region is CASSFRDLNTEAFF. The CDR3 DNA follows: TGCGCCAGCAGCTTCCGGGATCTGAACACTGAAGCTTTCTTT.

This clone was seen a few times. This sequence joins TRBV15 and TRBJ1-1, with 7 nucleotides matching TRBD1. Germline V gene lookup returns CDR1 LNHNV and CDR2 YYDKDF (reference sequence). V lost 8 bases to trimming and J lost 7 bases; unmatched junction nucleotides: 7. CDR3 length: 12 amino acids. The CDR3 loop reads CATGDRAGEAFF. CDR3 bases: TGTGCCACCGGCGACAGGGCCGGTGAAGCTTTCTTT.

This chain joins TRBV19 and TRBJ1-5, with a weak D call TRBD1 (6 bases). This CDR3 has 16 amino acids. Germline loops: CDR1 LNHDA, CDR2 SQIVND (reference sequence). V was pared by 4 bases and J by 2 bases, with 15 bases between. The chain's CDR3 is CASSTGGQEGNQPQHF. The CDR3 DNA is TGTGCCAGTAGTACGGGGGGGCAAGAGGGCAATCAGCCCCAGCATTTT.

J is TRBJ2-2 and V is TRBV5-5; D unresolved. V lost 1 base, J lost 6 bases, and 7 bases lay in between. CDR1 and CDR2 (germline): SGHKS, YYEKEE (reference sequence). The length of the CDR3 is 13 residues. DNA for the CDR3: TGTGCCAGCAGCTTGAGCTCGGCCGGGGAGCTGTTTTTT. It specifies CASSLSSAGELFF.

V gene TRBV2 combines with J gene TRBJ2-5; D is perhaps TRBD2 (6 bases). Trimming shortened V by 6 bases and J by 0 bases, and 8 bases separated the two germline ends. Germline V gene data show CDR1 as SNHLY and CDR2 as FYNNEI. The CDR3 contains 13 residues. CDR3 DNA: TGTGCCAGCAGGTGGGACTACCAAGAGACCCAGTACTTC. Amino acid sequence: CASRWDYQETQYF.

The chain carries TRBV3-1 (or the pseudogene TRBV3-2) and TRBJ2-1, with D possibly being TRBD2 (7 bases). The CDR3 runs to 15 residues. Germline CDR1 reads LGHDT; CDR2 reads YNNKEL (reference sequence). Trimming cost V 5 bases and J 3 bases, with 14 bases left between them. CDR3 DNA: TGTGCCAGCAGCACTCGGGGGGCGGGCTACAATGAGCAGTTCTTC. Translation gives CASSTRGAGYNEQFF.

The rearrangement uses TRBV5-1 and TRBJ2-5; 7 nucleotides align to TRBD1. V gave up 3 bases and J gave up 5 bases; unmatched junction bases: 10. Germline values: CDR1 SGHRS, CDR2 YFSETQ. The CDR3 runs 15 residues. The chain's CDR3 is CASSSSRGLGETQYF. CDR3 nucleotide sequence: TGCGCCAGCAGCTCTTCTAGGGGGCTCGGTGAGACCCAGTACTTC.

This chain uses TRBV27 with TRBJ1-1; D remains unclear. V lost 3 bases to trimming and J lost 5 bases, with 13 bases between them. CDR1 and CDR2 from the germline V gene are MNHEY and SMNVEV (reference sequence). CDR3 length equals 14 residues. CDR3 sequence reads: CASSFGPGDTEAFF. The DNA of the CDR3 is TGTGCCAGCAGTTTTGGCCCCGGAGATACTGAAGCTTTCTTT.

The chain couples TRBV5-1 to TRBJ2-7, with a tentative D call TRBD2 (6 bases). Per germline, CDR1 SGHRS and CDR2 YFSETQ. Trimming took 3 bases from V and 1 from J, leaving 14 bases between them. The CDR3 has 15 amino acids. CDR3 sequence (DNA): TGCGCCAGCAGCTCGCGCGGCGGGATGTCCTACGAGCAGTACTTC. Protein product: CASSSRGGMSYEQYF.

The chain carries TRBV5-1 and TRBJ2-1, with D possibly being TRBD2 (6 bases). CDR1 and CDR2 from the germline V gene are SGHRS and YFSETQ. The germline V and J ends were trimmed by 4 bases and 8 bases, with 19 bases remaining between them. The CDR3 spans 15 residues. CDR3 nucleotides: TGCGCCAGCAGCCCCGGGACTCCACCCCGCGATGAGCAGTTCTTC. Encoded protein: CASSPGTPPRDEQFF.

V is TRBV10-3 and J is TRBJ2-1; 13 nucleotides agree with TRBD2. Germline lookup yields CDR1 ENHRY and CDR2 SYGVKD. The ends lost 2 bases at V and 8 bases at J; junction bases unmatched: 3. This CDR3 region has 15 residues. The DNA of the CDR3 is TGTGCCATCAGTGAGGAACTAGCGGGGGGGGATGAGCAGTTCTTC. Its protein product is CAISEELAGGDEQFF.

Written as DNA, the CDR3 is TGTGCCAGCAGTGAGGAGGGAGGCCAAGAGCAGTACTTC. Its translation: CASSEEGGQEQYF. This sequence joins TRBV6-1 and TRBJ2-7; perhaps TRBD2 as D (6 bases). Per germline, CDR1 MNHNS and CDR2 SASEGT. The CDR3 extends over 13 amino acids. V was clipped by 3 bases and J by 7 bases, with 13 bases between them.

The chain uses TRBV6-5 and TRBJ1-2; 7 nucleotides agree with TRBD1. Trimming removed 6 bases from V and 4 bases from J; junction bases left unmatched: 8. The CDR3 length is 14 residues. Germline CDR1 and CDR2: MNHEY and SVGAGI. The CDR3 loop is CASRARGTVYGYTF. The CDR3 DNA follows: TGTGCCAGCAGGGCCCGTGGGACAGTCTATGGCTACACCTTC.

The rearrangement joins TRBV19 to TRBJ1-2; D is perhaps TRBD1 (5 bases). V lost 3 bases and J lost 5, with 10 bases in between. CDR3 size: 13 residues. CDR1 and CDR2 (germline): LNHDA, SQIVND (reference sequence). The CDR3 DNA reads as TGTGCCAGTAGTATTGCCAGGGCGTATGGCTACACCTTC. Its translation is CASSIARAYGYTF.

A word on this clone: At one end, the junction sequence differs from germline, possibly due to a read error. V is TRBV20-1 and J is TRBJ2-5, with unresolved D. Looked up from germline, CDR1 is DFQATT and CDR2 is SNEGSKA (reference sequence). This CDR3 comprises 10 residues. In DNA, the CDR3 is TGCAGCGCTATGCGGGAGACCCAGTACTTC. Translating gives CSAMRETQYF.